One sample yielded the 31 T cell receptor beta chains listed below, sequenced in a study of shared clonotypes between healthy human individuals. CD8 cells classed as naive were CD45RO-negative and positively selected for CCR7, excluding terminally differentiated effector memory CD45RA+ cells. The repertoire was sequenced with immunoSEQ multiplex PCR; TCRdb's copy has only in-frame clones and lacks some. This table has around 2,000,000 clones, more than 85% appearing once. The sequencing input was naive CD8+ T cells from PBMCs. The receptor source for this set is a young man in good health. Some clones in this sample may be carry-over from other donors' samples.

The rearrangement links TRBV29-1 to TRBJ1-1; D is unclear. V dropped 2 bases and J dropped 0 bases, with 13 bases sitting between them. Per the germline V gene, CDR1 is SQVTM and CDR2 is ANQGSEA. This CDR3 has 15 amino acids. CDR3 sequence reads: CSVERNLILNTEAFF. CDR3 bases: TGCAGCGTTGAACGAAACCTCATTTTGAACACTGAAGCTTTCTTT.

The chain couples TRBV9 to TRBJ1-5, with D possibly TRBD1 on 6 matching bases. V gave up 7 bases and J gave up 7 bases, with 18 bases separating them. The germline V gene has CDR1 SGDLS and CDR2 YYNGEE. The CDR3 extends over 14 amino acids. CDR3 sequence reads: CASSGGGGGQPQHF. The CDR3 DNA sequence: TGTGCCAGCTCAGGCGGGGGCGGAGGACAGCCCCAGCATTTT.

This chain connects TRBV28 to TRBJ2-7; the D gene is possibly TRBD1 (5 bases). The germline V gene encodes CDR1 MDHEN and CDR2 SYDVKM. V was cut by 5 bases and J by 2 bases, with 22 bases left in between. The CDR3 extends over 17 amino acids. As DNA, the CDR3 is TGTGCCAGCAGTCCGCCGCGGTTTCAGGGATCTACCTACGAGCAGTACTTC. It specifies CASSPPRFQGSTYEQYF.

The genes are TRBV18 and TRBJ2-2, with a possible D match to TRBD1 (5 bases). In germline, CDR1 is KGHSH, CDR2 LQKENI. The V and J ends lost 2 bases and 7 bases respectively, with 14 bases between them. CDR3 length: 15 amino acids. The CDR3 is CASSPTRDGYGELFF. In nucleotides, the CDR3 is TGTGCCAGCTCACCAACCAGGGATGGGTACGGGGAGCTGTTTTTT.

This chain's CDR3 is CASSESLTGWSYEQYF. CDR3 in DNA: TGCGCCAGCAGTGAGTCGCTAACGGGCTGGTCCTACGAGCAGTACTTC. The chain is built from TRBV10-2 and TRBJ2-7; D not resolved. V was pared by 0 bases and J by 1 base, with 13 bases between. Germline CDR1 and CDR2: WSHSY and SAAADI. This CDR3 has 16 residues.

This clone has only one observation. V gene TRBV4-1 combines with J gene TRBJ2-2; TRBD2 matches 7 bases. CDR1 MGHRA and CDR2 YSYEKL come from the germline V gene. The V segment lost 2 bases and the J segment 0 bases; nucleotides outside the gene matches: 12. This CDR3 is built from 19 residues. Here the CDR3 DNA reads TGCGCCAGCAGCCAACTCGTACTAACGGGAGGACCGAACACCGGGGAGCTGTTTTTT. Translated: CASSQLVLTGGPNTGELFF.

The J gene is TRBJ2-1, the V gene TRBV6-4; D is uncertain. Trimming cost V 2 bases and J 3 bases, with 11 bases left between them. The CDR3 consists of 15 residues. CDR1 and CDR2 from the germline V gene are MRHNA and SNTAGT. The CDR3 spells CASSDPRANYNEQFF. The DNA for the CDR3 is TGTGCCAGCAGTGACCCCCGCGCAAACTACAATGAGCAGTTCTTC.

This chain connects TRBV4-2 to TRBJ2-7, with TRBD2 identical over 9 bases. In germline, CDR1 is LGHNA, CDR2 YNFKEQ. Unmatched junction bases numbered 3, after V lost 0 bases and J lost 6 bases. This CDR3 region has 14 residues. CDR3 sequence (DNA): TGTGCCAGCAGCCAAGATGGCGGGAGGGGCGAGCAGTACTTC. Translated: CASSQDGGRGEQYF.

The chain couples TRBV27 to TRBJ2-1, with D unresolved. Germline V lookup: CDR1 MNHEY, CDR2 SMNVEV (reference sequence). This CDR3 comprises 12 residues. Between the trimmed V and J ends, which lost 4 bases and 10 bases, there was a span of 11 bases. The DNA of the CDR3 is TGTGCCAGCAGTTGGCGTTCAGAAGAGCAGTTCTTC. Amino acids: CASSWRSEEQFF.

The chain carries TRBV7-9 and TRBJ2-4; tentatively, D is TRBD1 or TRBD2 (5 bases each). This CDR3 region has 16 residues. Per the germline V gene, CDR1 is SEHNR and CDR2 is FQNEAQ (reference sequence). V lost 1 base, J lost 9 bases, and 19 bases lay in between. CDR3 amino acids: CASSLVHPIPGGIQYF. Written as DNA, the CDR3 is TGTGCCAGCAGCTTAGTACACCCTATCCCTGGGGGCATTCAGTACTTC.

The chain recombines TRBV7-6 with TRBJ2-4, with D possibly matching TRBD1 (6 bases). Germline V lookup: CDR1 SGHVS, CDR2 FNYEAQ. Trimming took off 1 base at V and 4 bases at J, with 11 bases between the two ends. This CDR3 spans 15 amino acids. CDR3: CASSLDRQGKNIQYF. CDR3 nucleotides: TGTGCCAGCAGCTTAGATAGGCAGGGGAAAAACATTCAGTACTTC.

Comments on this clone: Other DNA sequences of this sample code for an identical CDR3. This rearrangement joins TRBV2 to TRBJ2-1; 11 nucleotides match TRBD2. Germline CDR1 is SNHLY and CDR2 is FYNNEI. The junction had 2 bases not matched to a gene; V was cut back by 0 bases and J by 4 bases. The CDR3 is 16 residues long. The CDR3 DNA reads TGTGCCAGCAGTGAAGCGGGACTAGCGGTTTACAATGAGCAGTTCTTC. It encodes CASSEAGLAVYNEQFF.

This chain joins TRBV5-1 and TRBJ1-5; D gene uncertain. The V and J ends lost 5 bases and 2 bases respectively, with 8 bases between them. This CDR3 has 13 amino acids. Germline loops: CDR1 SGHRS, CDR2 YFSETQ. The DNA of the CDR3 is TGCGCCAGCAGGCAGGAGGGCAATCAGCCCCAGCATTTT. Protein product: CASRQEGNQPQHF.

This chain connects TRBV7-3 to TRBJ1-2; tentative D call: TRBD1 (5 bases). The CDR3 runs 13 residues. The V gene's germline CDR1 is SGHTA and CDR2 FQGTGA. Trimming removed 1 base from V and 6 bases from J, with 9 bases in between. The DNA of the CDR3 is TGTGCCAGCAGCTTAATGGTAGGGGATGGCTACACCTTC. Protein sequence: CASSLMVGDGYTF. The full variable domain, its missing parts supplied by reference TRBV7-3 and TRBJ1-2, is GAGVSQTPSNKVTEKGKYVELRCDPISGHTALYWYRQSLGQGPEFLIYFQGTGAADDSGLPNDRFFAVRPEGSVSTLKIQRTERGDSAVYLCASSLMVGDGYTFGSGTRLTVV.

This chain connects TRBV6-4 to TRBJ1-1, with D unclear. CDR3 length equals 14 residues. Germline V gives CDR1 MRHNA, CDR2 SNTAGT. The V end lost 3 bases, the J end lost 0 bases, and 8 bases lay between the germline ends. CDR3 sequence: CASSEAKLNTEAFF. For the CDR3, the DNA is TGTGCCAGCAGTGAGGCCAAATTGAACACTGAAGCTTTCTTT.

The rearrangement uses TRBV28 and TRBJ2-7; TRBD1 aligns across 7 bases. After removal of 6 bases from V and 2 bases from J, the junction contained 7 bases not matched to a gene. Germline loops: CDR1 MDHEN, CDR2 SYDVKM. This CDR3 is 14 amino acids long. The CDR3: CASRITGDPYEQYF. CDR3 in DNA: TGTGCCAGCAGGATTACAGGGGACCCCTACGAGCAGTACTTC. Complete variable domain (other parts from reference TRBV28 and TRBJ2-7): DVKVTQSSRYLVKRTGEKVFLECVQDMDHENMFWYRQDPGLGLRLIYFSYDVKMKEKGDIPEGYSVSREKKERFSLILESASTNQTSMYLCASRITGDPYEQYFGPGTRLTVT.

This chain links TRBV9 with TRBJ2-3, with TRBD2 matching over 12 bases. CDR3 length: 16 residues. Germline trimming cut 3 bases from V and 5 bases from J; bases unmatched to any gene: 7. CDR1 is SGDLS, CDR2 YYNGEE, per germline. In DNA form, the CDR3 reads TGTGCCAGCAGCGGAACTAGCGGGAGGACGAGAGATACGCAGTATTTT. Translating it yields CASSGTSGRTRDTQYF.

The CDR3 sequence: CAWSALRGSTDTQYF. The DNA for the CDR3 is TGTGCCTGGAGTGCATTGCGGGGTAGCACAGATACGCAGTATTTT. The V gene is TRBV30, the J gene TRBJ2-3; D perhaps matches TRBD2 (6 bases). CDR3 size: 15 residues. V lost 1 base and J lost 0, with 11 bases in between. The germline gives CDR1 GTSNPN, CDR2 SVGIG (reference sequence). The entire variable domain, with the rest obtained from reference TRBV30 and TRBJ2-3, is as follows: SQTIHQWPATLVQPVGSPLSLECTVEGTSNPNLYWYRQAAGRGLQLLFYSVGIGQISSEVPQNLSASRPQDRQFILSSKKLLLSDSGFYLCAWSALRGSTDTQYFGPGTRLTVL.

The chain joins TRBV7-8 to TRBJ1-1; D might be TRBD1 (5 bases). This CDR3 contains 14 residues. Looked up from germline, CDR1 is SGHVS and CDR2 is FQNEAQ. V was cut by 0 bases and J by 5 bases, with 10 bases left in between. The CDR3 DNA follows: TGTGCCAGCAGCTTAGCAGGGGCTGGGACTGAAGCTTTCTTT. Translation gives CASSLAGAGTEAFF.

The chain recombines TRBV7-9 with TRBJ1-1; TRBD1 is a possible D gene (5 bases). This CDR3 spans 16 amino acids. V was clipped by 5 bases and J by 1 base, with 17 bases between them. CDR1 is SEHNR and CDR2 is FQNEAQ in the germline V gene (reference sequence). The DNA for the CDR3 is TGTGCCAGCAGCCCCCCAAGGATAGGGGCGAACACTGAAGCTTTCTTT. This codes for CASSPPRIGANTEAFF.

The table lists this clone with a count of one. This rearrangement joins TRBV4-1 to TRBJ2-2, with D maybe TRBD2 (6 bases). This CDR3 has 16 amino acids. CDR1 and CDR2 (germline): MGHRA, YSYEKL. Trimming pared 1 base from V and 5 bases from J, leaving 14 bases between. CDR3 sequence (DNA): TGCGCCAGCAGCCAAGTCGCCGGGACTGCAACCGGGGAGCTGTTTTTT. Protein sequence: CASSQVAGTATGELFF.

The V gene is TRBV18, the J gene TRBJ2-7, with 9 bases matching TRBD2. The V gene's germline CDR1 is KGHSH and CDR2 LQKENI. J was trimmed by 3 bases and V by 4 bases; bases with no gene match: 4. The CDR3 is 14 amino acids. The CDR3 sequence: CASSLEREDYEQYF. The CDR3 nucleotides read TGTGCCAGCTCACTCGAGCGGGAGGACTACGAGCAGTACTTC.

In nucleotides, the CDR3 is TGTGCCAGCAGCGTAGCCCCGGTAGGGGTCGGGGAGACCCAGTACTTC. Its protein is CASSVAPVGVGETQYF. The chain recombines TRBV9 with TRBJ2-5; possibly TRBD1 for D (5 bases). Germline values: CDR1 SGDLS, CDR2 YYNGEE. V was shortened by 0 bases and J by 5 bases, with 17 bases between the two germline ends. This CDR3 is built from 16 residues.

The CDR3 DNA is TGTGCCAGTAGTATCGCCAGGGGACCCAATCAGCCCCAGCATTTT. Translated, it gives CASSIARGPNQPQHF. The chain couples TRBV19 to TRBJ1-5; maybe TRBD1 (6 bases). CDR3 length: 15 residues. Trimming took off 3 bases at V and 3 bases at J, with 12 bases between the two ends. The germline V gene has CDR1 LNHDA and CDR2 SQIVND (reference sequence).

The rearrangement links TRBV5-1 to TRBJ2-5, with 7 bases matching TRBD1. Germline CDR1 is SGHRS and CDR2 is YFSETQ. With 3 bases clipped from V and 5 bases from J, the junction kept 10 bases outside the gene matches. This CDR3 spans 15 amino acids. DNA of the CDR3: TGCGCCAGCAGCTGGGTGACAGACAGGGTGGAGACCCAGTACTTC. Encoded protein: CASSWVTDRVETQYF.

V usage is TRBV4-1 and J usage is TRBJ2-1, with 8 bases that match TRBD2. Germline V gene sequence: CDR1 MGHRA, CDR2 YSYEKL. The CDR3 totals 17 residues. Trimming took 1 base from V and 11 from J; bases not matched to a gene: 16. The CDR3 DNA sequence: TGCGCCAGCAGCCAAGGGCGGACTAGCCCTCTAGGTTCTAAGCAGTTCTTC. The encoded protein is CASSQGRTSPLGSKQFF.

The DNA of the CDR3 is TGTGCCAGCAGTGACTCGATCGTGAACAATGAGCAGTTCTTC. Translating it yields CASSDSIVNNEQFF. The V and J genes are TRBV6-4 and TRBJ2-1; no reliable D call. The CDR3 extends over 14 amino acids. Germline V gene data show CDR1 as MRHNA and CDR2 as SNTAGT. The V end lost 0 bases, the J end lost 5 bases, and 8 bases lay between the germline ends.

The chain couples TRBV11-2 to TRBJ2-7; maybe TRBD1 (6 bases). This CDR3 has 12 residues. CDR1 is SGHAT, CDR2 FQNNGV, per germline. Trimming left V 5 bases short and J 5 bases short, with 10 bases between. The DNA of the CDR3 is TGTGCCAGCAGCGTTGGGGGCCACGAGCAGTACTTC. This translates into CASSVGGHEQYF. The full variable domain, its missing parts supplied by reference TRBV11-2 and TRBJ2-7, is EAGVAQSPRYKIIEKRQSVAFWCNPISGHATLYWYQQILGQGPKLLIQFQNNGVVDDSQLPKDRFSAERLKGVDSTLKIQPAKLEDSAVYLCASSVGGHEQYFGPGTRLTVT.

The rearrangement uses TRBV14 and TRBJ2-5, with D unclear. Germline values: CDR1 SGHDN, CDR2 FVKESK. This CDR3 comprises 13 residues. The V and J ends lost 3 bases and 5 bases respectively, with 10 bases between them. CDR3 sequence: CASSQFVGETQYF. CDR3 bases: TGTGCCAGCAGCCAGTTTGTGGGGGAGACCCAGTACTTC.

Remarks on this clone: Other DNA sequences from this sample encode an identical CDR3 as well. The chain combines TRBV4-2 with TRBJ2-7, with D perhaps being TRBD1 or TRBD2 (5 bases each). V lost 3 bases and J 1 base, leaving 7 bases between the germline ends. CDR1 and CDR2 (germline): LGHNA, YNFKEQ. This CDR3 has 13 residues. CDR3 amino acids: CASSQGTSYEQYF. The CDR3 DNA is TGTGCCAGCAGCCAGGGGACGTCCTACGAGCAGTACTTC.

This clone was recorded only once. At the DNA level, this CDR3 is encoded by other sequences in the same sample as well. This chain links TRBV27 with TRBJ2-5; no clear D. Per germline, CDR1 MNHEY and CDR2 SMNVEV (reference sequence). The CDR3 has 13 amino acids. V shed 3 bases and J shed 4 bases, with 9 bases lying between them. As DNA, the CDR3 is TGTGCCAGCAGTTTCGCAGGCTTAGAGACCCAGTACTTC. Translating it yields CASSFAGLETQYF.